This T cell receptor (beta chain) was captured by sequencing in a study of blood T cell repertoires in COVID-19. Study details: PBMCs, B-cell-depleted T cells, or T cells were the source of the cDNA or gDNA that made up the material.

In the original processing: Amplification from reference gene primers served as the basis for estimated nucleated cell counts. Profiled with immunoSEQ multiplex PCR; TCRdb holds only in-frame clones, not every one. V, J and clone size derive from that table, while D and trimming were established from the DNA sequence. This table holds about 200,000 clones, around 83% found once. Patients at the Seattle site were enrolled during active infection and followed longitudinally. This CDR3 region has 19 residues. The V segment lost 1 base and the J segment 4 bases; nucleotides outside the gene matches: 14. Germline loops: CDR1 LGHNA, CDR2 YNFKEQ.

The source material was peripheral blood. This TCR came from a woman of 80 years or more with COVID-19, enrolled during active disease. The chain employs TRBV4-2 and TRBJ2-5; 11 bases align to TRBD2. CDR3 in amino acids: CASSQVILSTSGSPETQYF. The CDR3 DNA is TGTGCCAGCAGCCAAGTTATTTTGTCTACTAGCGGGAGCCCAGAGACCCAGTACTTC.